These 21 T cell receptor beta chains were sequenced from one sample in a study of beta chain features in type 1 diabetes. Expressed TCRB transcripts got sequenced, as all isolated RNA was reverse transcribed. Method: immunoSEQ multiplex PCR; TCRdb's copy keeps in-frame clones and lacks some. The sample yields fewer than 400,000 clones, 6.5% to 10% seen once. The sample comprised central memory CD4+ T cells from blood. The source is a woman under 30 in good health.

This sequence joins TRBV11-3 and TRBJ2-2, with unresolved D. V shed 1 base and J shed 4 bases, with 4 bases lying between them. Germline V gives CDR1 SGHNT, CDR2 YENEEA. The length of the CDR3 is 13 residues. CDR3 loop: CASSLVTTGELFF. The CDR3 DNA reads TGTGCCAGCAGCTTAGTGACCACCGGGGAGCTGTTTTTT.

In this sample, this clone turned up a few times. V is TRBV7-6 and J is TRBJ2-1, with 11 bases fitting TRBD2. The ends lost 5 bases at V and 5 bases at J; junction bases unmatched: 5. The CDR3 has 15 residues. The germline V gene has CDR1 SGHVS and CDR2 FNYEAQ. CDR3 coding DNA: TGTGCCAGCAGCCCTAGACTAGCGGGGAACAATGAGCAGTTCTTC. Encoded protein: CASSPRLAGNNEQFF. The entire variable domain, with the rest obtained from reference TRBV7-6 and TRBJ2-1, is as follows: GAGVSQSPRYKVTKRGQDVALRCDPISGHVSLYWYRQALGQGPEFLTYFNYEAQQDKSGLPNDRFSAERPEGSISTLTIQRTEQRDSAMYRCASSPRLAGNNEQFFGPGTRLTVL.

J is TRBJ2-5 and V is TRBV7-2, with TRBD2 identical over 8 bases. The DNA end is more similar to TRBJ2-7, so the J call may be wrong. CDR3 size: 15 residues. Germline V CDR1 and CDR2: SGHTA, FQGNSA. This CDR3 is CASSLVGTSQYEQYF. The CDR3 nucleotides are TGTGCCAGCAGCTTAGTTGGGACTAGTCAGTACGAGCAGTACTTC.

The CDR3 DNA reads TGTGCCAGCAAACCGGAGGGGCAGGGCCAAGAGACCCAGTACTTC. Its translation is CASKPEGQGQETQYF. The rearrangement uses TRBV6-5 and TRBJ2-5, with D possibly being TRBD2 (6 bases). V was shortened by 7 bases and J by 1 base, with 16 bases between the two germline ends. Germline lookup yields CDR1 MNHEY and CDR2 SVGAGI. The CDR3 is made up of 15 amino acids.

In nucleotides, the CDR3 is TGTGCCAGCATGGGGGATGGAAACATTCAGTACTTC. It encodes CASMGDGNIQYF. This chain joins TRBV6-5 and TRBJ2-4, with D perhaps given as TRBD1 or TRBD2 (5 bases each). The CDR3 is 12 amino acids. The germline gives CDR1 MNHEY, CDR2 SVGAGI. The V gene lost 7 bases and the J gene lost 6 bases, with 10 bases spanning the gap.

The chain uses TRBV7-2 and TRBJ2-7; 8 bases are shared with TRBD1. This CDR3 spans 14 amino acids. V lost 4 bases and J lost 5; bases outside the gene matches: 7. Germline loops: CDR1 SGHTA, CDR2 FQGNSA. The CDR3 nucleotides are TGTGCCAGCAGCTCTGACAGGGGTCGGAACGAGCAGTACTTC. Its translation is CASSSDRGRNEQYF.

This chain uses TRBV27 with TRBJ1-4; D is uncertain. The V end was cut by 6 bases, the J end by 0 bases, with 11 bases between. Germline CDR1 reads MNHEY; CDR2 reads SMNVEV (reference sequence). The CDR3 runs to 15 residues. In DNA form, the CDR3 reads TGTGCCAGCAGGAAGAGGACCACAACTAATGAAAAACTGTTTTTT. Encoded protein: CASRKRTTTNEKLFF.

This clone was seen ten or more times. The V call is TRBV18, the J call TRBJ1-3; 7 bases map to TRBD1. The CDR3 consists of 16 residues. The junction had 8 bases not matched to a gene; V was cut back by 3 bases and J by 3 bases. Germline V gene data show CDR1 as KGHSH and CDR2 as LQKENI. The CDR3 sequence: CASSPTGVQHGNTIYF. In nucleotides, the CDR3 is TGTGCCAGCTCACCTACAGGGGTTCAGCATGGAAACACCATATATTTT.

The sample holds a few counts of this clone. The CDR3 nucleotides are TGTGCCAGCAGGCTGGACAGGGGGCAATCTGGGGCCAACGTCCTGACTTTC. Its protein is CASRLDRGQSGANVLTF. The chain is built from TRBV7-9 and TRBJ2-6; the match to TRBD1 covers 11 bases. The V and J ends lost 6 bases and 1 base, in that order; junction bases with no gene match: 5. The V gene's germline CDR1 is SEHNR and CDR2 FQNEAQ (reference sequence). This CDR3 comprises 17 residues.

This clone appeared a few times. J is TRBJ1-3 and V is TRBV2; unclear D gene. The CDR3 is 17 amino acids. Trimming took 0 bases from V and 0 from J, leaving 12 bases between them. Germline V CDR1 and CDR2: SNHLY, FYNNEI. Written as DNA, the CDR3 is TGTGCCAGCAGTGAAGCGCAACAGTTCGACTCTGGAAACACCATATATTTT. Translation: CASSEAQQFDSGNTIYF. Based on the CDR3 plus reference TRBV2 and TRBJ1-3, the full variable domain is EPEVTQTPSHQVTQMGQEVILRCVPISNHLYFYWYRQILGQKVEFLVSFYNNEISEKSEIFDDQFSVERPDGSNFTLKIRSTKLEDSAMYFCASSEAQQFDSGNTIYFGEGSWLTVV.

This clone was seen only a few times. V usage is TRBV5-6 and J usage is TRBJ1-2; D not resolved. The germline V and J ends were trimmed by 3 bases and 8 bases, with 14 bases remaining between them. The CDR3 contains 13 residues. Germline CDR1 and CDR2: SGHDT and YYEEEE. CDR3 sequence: CASSSGNFGGYTF. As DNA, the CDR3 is TGTGCCAGCAGCTCCGGGAACTTTGGAGGCTACACCTTC.

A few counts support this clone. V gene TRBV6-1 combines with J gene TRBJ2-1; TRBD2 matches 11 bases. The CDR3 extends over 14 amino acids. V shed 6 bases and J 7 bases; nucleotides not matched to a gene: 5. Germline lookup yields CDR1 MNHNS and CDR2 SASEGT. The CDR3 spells CASRRLAGPNEQFF. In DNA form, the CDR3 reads TGTGCCAGCAGACGACTAGCGGGGCCTAATGAGCAGTTCTTC.

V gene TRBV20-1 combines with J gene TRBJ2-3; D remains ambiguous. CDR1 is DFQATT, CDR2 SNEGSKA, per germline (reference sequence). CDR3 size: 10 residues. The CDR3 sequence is CSFVADTQYF. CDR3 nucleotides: TGCAGCTTCGTCGCAGATACGCAGTATTTT.

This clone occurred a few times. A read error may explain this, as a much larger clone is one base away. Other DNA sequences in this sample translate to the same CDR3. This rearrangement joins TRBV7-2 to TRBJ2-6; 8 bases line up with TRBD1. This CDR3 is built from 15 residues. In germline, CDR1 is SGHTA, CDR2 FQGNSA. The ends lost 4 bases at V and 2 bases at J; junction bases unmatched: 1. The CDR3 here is CASSSQGAGANVLTF. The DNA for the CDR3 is TGTGCCAGCAGCTCACAGGGGGCTGGGGCCAACGTCCTGACTTTC.

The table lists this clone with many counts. Here the CDR3 DNA reads TGTGCCAGCAGGCAGAACGGACAGGGCACAGATACGCAGTATTTT. Amino acid sequence: CASRQNGQGTDTQYF. The chain uses TRBV6-6 and TRBJ2-3, with TRBD1 matching 7 bases. V was clipped by 6 bases and J by 1 base; unmatched bases: 7. Per germline, CDR1 MNHNY and CDR2 SVGAGI (reference sequence). The CDR3 runs to 15 residues.

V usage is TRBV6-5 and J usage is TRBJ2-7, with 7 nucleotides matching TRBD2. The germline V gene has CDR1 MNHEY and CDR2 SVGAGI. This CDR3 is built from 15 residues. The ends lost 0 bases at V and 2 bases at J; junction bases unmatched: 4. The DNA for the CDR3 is TGTGCCAGCAGTTACTCATGGGAGGGCCCCTACGAGCAGTACTTC. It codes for CASSYSWEGPYEQYF.

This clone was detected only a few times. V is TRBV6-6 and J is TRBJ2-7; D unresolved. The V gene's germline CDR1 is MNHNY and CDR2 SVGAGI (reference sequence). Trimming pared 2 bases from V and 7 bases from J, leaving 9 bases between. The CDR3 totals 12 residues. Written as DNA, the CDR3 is TGTGCCAGCAGTTACCCCCAAGAAGAGCAGTACTTC. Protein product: CASSYPQEEQYF.

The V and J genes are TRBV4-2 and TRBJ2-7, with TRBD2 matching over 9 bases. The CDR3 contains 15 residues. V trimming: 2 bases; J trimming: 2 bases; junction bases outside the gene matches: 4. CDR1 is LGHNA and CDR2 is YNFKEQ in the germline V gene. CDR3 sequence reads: CASSQLEREAYEQYF. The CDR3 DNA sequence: TGTGCCAGCAGCCAATTAGAGCGGGAGGCCTACGAGCAGTACTTC.

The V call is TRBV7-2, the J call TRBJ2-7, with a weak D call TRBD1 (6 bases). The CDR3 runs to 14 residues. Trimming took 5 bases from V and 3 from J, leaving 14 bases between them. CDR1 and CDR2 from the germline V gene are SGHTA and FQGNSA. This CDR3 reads CASSAEFRGYEQYF. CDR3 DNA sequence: TGTGCCAGCAGCGCCGAATTCAGGGGCTACGAGCAGTACTTC.

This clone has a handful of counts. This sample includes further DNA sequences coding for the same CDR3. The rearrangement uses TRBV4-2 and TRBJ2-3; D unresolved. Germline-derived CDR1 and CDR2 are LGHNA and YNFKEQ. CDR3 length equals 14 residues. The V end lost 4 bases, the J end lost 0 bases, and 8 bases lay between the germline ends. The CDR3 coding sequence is TGTGCCAGCAGCCCGGACCGAAGCACAGATACGCAGTATTTT. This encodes CASSPDRSTDTQYF.

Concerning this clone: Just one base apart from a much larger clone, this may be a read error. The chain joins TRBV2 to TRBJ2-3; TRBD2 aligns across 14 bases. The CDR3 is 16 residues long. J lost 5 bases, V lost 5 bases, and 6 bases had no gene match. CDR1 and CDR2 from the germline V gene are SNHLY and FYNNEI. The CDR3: CASSYAGTSGRDTQYF. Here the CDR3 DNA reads TGTGCCAGCAGTTACGCCGGGACTAGCGGGAGAGATACGCAGTATTTT.